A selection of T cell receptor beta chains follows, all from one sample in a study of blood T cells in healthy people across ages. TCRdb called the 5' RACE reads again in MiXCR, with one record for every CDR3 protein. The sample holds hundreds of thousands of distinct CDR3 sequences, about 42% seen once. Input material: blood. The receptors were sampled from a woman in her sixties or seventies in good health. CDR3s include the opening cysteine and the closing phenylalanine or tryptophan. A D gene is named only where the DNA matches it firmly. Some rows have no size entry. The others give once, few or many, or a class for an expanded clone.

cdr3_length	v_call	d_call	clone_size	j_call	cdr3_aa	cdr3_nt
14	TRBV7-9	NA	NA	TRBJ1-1	CASRRRGPNTEAFF	TGTGCCAGCAGGAGAAGGGGCCCGAACACTGAAGCTTTCTTT
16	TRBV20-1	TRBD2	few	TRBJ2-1	CSARPSGKSSYNEQFF	TGCAGTGCTAGACCTAGCGGGAAGAGCTCCTACAATGAGCAGTTCTTC
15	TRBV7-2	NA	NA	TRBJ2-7	CASSPPARVNYEQYF	TGTGCCAGCAGTCCGCCGGCGAGGGTTAATTACGAGCAGTACTTC
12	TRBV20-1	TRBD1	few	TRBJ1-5	CSARDRGQPQHF	TGCAGTGCTAGGGACAGGGGACAGCCCCAGCATTTT
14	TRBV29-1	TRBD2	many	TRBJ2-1	CSVVGGRAPGEQFF	TGCAGCGTTGTGGGCGGGAGGGCCCCTGGTGAGCAGTTCTTC
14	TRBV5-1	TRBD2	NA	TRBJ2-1	CASSLGTRNNEQFF	TGCGCCAGCAGCTTGGGGACTAGAAACAATGAGCAGTTCTTC
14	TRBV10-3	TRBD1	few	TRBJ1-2	CAISEGTRGYGYTF	TGTGCCATCAGTGAGGGAACCAGGGGGTATGGCTACACCTTC
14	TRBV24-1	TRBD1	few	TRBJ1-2	CATSDHRGPSGYTF	TGTGCCACCAGTGATCACAGGGGGCCTAGTGGCTACACCTTC
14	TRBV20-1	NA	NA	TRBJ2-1	CSAGQQEWDNEQFF	TGCAGTGCTGGGCAGCAGGAGTGGGACAATGAGCAGTTCTTC
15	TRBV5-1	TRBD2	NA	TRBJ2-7	CASRYTSGIIYEQYF	TGCGCCAGCAGATATACTAGCGGGATTATCTACGAGCAGTACTTC
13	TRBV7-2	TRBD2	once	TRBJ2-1	CASSLAIGGEQFF	TGTGCCAGCAGCTTAGCGATCGGGGGGGAGCAGTTCTTC
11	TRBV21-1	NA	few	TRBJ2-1	CASGLGTEQFF	TGTGCCAGCGGACTAGGGACTGAGCAGTTCTTC
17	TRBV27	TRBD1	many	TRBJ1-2	CASSLGTGRGRLSGYTF	TGTGCCAGCAGTCTGGGGACAGGGAGAGGCCGGCTCAGTGGCTACACCTTC
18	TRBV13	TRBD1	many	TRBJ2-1	CASTHEARDRGSYNEQFF	TGTGCCAGCACCCACGAAGCCCGGGACAGGGGAAGCTACAATGAGCAGTTCTTC
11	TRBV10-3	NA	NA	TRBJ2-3	CAISILDTQYF	TGTGCCATCAGTATTCTAGATACGCAGTATTTT
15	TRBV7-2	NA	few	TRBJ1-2	CASSSRSGRDGGYTF	TGTGCCAGCAGCTCTCGGAGCGGCAGGGATGGTGGCTACACCTTC
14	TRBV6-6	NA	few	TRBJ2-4	CASSYLDDQNIQYF	TGTGCCAGCAGTTACTTGGACGACCAAAACATTCAGTACTTC
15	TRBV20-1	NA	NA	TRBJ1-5	CSARGMRGGNQPQHF	TGCAGTGCTAGAGGGATGAGGGGCGGCAATCAGCCCCAGCATTTT
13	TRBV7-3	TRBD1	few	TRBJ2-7	CASSPDRGDEQYF	TGTGCCAGCAGCCCCGACAGGGGGGACGAGCAGTACTTC
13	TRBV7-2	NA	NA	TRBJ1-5	CASAVEPNQPQHF	TGTGCCAGCGCTGTTGAGCCCAATCAGCCCCAGCATTTT
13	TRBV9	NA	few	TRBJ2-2	CASSVAPSGELFF	TGTGCCAGCAGCGTAGCCCCATCCGGGGAGCTGTTTTTT
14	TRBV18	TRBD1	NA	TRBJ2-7	CASSPQDRFYEQYF	TGTGCCAGCTCACCACAGGACAGGTTCTACGAGCAGTACTTC
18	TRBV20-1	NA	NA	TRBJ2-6	CSARDWRQVSSGANVLTF	TGCAGTGCTAGAGATTGGAGACAGGTCTCCTCTGGGGCCAACGTCCTGACTTTC
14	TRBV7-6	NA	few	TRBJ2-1	CASSPRQGGNEQFF	TGTGCCAGCAGCCCAAGACAGGGAGGGAATGAGCAGTTCTTC
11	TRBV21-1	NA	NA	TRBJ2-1	CATPRYNEQFF	TGTGCCACCCCAAGATACAATGAGCAGTTCTTC
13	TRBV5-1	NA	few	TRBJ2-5	CASSLYGQETQYF	TGCGCCAGCAGCTTGTACGGCCAAGAGACCCAGTACTTC
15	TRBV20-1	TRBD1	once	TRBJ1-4	CSAARQGALGEKLFF	TGCAGTGCTGCTCGACAGGGGGCGCTGGGTGAAAAACTGTTTTTT
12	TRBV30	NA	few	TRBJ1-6	CAWSGTLSPLHF	TGTGCCTGGAGTGGGACTCTTTCACCCCTCCACTTT
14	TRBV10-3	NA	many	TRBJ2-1	CAISEREIHNEQFF	TGTGCCATCAGTGAGCGGGAGATCCACAATGAGCAGTTCTTC
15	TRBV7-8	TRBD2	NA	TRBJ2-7	CASSRKLTSAYEQYF	TGTGCCAGTAGCCGAAAACTGACTAGCGCGTACGAGCAGTACTTC
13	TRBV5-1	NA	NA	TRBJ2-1	CASSFAGKNEQFF	TGCGCCAGCAGCTTCGCAGGCAAGAATGAGCAGTTCTTC
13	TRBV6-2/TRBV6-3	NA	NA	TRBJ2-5	CASNSGLQETQYF	TGTGCCAGCAACAGCGGGTTGCAAGAGACCCAGTACTTC
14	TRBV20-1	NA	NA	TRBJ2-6	CSASEFSGANVLTF	TGCAGTGCCAGTGAATTCTCTGGGGCCAACGTCCTGACTTTC
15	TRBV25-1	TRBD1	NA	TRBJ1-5	CASSAAGDRGKIWHF	TGTGCCAGCAGTGCGGCAGGGGACAGGGGCAAAATTTGGCATTTT
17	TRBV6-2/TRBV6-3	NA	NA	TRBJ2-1	CASSYRPPPFPYNEQFF	TGTGCCAGCAGTTACAGGCCACCACCCTTTCCTTACAATGAGCAGTTCTTC
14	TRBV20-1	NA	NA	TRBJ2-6	CSALQRSGANVLTF	TGCAGTGCACTTCAAAGATCTGGGGCCAACGTCCTGACTTTC
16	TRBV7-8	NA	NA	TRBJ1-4	CASSFFGEGSGEKLFF	TGTGCCAGCAGCTTTTTCGGAGAGGGAAGTGGGGAAAAACTGTTTTTT
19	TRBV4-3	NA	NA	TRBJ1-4	CASSQDPRDMDSRWEKLFF	TGCGCCAGCAGCCAAGATCCGCGGGACATGGACAGCCGTTGGGAAAAACTGTTTTTT
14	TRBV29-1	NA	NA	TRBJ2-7	CSVEGVGFEHEQYF	TGCAGCGTTGAGGGAGTAGGGTTCGAACACGAGCAGTACTTC
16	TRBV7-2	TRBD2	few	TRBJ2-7	CASRTSGGSSYNEQYF	TGTGCCAGCCGGACTAGCGGGGGCAGCTCCTACAATGAGCAGTACTTC
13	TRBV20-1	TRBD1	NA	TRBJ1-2	CSARGQGAYGYTF	TGCAGTGCTAGAGGACAGGGGGCCTATGGCTACACCTTC
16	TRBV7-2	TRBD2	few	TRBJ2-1	CASSPWGGSSYNEQFF	TGTGCCAGCAGCCCGTGGGGGGGGAGCTCCTACAATGAGCAGTTCTTC
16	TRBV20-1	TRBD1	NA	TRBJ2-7	CSARDYGAGGDNEQYF	TGCAGTGCTAGAGATTACGGAGCAGGGGGAGACAATGAGCAGTACTTC
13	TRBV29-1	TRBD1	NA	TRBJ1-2	CSAEDRARYGYTF	TGCAGCGCTGAGGACAGGGCCCGCTATGGCTATACCTTC
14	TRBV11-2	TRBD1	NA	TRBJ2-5	CANSSQGAQETQYF	TGTGCCAACAGCTCACAGGGGGCCCAAGAGACCCAGTACTTC
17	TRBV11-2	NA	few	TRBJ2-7	CASSFSRDPGNSYEQYF	TGTGCCAGCAGCTTCAGCCGGGACCCAGGGAACTCCTACGAGCAGTACTTC
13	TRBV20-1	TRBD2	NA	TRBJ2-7	CSATGLEDYEQYF	TGCAGTGCAACGGGACTAGAGGACTACGAGCAGTACTTC
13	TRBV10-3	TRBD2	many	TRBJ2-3	CAISGGGADTQYF	TGTGCCATCAGTGGCGGGGGTGCAGATACGCAGTATTTT
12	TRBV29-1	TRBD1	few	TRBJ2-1	CSGRDRANEQFF	TGCAGCGGCCGGGACAGGGCCAATGAGCAGTTCTTC
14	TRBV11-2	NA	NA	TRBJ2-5	CASSLAGTLREQYF	TGTGCCAGCAGCTTAGCAGGGACCCTGAGAGAGCAGTACTTC